The present TCR beta chain was sequenced within a study of chemoradiotherapy in HPV16-positive cancers. Study overall: Candidate HPV-specific clones and shared TCR motifs came from a couple of HPV16-positive patients. Study observations and caveats: Candidate HPV-specific clones and E7-related TCR motifs grew in tumor during treatment. HPV-specific T cells were functionally defined from only a couple of HPV16-positive patients.

Comment on this clone: Its cognate antigen is unknown.

Germline V gene lookup returns CDR1 MNHEY and CDR2 SMNVEV (reference sequence). V dropped 3 bases and J dropped 2 bases, with 7 bases sitting between them. The CDR3 runs to 13 residues. Clones were read by immunoSEQ multiplex PCR, and TCRdb kept only the in-frame ones, dropping some. The table includes 25,000 to 30,000 clones, 84% detected once. The gene calls are TRBV27 and TRBJ1-2; D is ambiguous. The clonotype was recovered from a human donor with HPV-associated anogenital cancer. The sample was blood, taken from a patient who underwent chemoradiotherapy. Here the CDR3 reads CASSLRENYGYTF. The DNA for the CDR3 is TGTGCCAGCAGTTTGAGAGAGAACTATGGCTACACCTTC.